This T cell receptor (beta chain) was sequenced during a study of T cell responses to AZD1222 COVID-19 vaccine listed by TCRdb under 2021. With respect to the entire study: A total of 233 trial participants underwent TCR sequencing, of whom approximately 200 had received two doses of AZD1222 and around 26 had received two doses of the MenACWY control vaccine. Trial participants were enrolled by age into subgroups of 18-55, 56-69 and 70-plus years, and around 150, 28 and 57 TCR-sequenced participants, respectively, were included in these subgroups. Points the paper makes about the study in general: In the small 56-69-year group, the increase in depth fell short of significance, most likely because of low power. Most participants were white British and females outnumbered males, and the authors suggested that clonal diversity may have been underestimated. Because no samples from the day 14 peak response were available, repertoires could be characterized only after the peak T cell response. CD4 TCRs associated with the vaccine covered the entire spike protein, and the dominant responses were in regions 160-218 and 743-854. Conclusions about previously exposed vaccinees are limited, since just five to seven AZD1222 recipients were seropositive for SARS-CoV-2 at baseline. Epitopes outside the regions mutated in the B.1.351 and B.1.1.7 variants were reportedly recognized by nearly half of the unique spike-specific TCRs. After two AZD1222 doses, spike-specific TCR breadth and depth were significantly higher than at day 0 and than in MenACWY recipients.

The CDR3 regions of human TCRbeta chains were analyzed by immunosequencing. The source study handled its data this way. Repertoire TCRs were matched against a reference library of SARS-CoV-2-specific TCRs generated with the MIRA antigen-specificity platform. Breadth meant the fraction of unique TCRs that were SARS-CoV-2-associated, whereas depth meant the fraction of total T cells that were SARS-CoV-2-associated. Each spike-specific TCR was assigned to its reactive spike region and to a CD4 or CD8 class using the MIRA data. Log10-transformed breadth and depth values were compared by one-way ANOVA with Sidak's multiple comparisons tests. TCRdb took this table from immuneACCESS and kept in-frame rearrangements with V and J called. Such tables lack part of the clones; where checked against another copy, unresolved V genes explain under half of the gap, and the rest is unexplained. V, J and clone size are those of that table, while D and trimming were read from the DNA. This sample holds fewer than 200,000 clones; around nine tenths were observed only once. Around 1% of the sample is held by the ten biggest clonotypes.

The meaning of the sample's time point label: about 28 days (+/-7) after the second vaccine dose. AZD1222 recipients given second doses at about 4 weeks or at about 12 weeks were pooled, since spike-specific TCR depth and breadth were not found to differ between the two schedules. Vaccinee samples were obtained from the UK trials COV001 and COV002, which included a single-blind randomized controlled phase 2/3 trial of AZD1222 (ChAdOx1 nCoV-19) in healthy adults. Trial participant PBMC samples were collected at day 0 and day 28 after the second dose for TCRbeta chain sequencing. As to this clone: What this receptor recognizes is not known. It has no much larger one-base neighbor in the sample; base qualities were not kept.

A distance of 9 bases separates the germline ends of V and J, which lose 1 base and 4 bases respectively. Including cysteine and phenylalanine, the CDR3 has 14 amino acids. The kept DNA is CDR3 alone, 42 bases in frame from the first base. The germline V gene yields SNHLY for CDR1 and FYNNEI for CDR2. The sequences come from peripheral blood, collected 28 days after the second AZD1222 dose. The sequence derives from an adult who received the AZD1222 COVID-19 vaccine. Rearrangement joined TRBV2 to TRBJ2-3, with no reliable assignment of the D segment. The DNA is TGTGCCAGCAGTGAAGGAGTAGGCCCAGATACGCAGTATTTT. It translates as CASSEGVGPDTQYF. With the rest looked up from the reference TRBV2 and TRBJ2-3 genes rather than sequenced, the full variable domain is EPEVTQTPSHQVTQMGQEVILRCVPISNHLYFYWYRQILGQKVEFLVSFYNNEISEKSEIFDDQFSVERPDGSNFTLKIRSTKLEDSAMYFCASSEGVGPDTQYFGPGTRLTVL.